This TCR beta chain was documented in a study of blood T cells in healthy people across ages. For the second PCR, which ran for roughly 6 to 12 cycles, a sample-barcoded 5' primer and a J-beta primer mix were used. Every cDNA molecule bore a tag from a template-switch adaptor containing 12 random nucleotides. Any given sample supplied a minimum of 2.5 million CDR3-containing paired-end reads. MiXCR was run by TCRdb on the 5' RACE reads, yielding one entry per CDR3 protein. The sample has hundreds of thousands of distinct CDR3 sequences, 56% seen once. Study-level findings and limits: Higher diversity and more naive CD4+ cells were features of long-lived donors, compared to aged donors.

Germline V gives CDR1 SGHAT, CDR2 FQNNGV. Trimming stripped 2 bases from V and 8 bases from J, with 6 bases between. The CDR3 runs 12 residues. Comments on this clonotype: The antigen is not known.

This clonotype originated in a middle-aged man in good health. V usage is TRBV11-2 and J usage is TRBJ2-2; D is undetermined. The sample taken for sequencing was blood. The CDR3 DNA reads as TGTGCCAGCAGCTTATCCTTGGGGGAGCTGTTTTTT. It is translated as CASSLSLGELFF.